A single sample gave rise to the 14 T cell receptor beta chains below, sequenced in a study of shared clonotypes between healthy human individuals. Sequencing was performed with immunoSEQ multiplex PCR; in TCRdb, only in-frame clones are kept and a portion is missing. Of some 1 million clones listed, about 75% are singletons. Sequenced: memory CD4+ T cells sorted from blood. The subset: CD45RA-negative fraction. These receptors were taken from a man younger than 30 in good health.

CDR3 sequence: CASSLQGSGSTDTQYF. Written as DNA, the CDR3 is TGCGCCAGCAGCCTCCAAGGCAGCGGGAGCACAGATACGCAGTATTTT. The V call is TRBV4-3, the J call TRBJ2-3; maybe TRBD2 (6 bases). V gave up 4 bases and J gave up 0 bases, with 14 bases separating them. CDR3 size: 16 residues. CDR1 is LGHNA, CDR2 YSLEER, per germline.

Here the CDR3 reads CASSPQLPRDGEQYF. The CDR3, as DNA: TGTGCCAGCTCACCACAACTCCCCAGGGATGGGGAGCAGTACTTC. This rearrangement joins TRBV18 to TRBJ2-7; D is possibly TRBD1 (5 bases). The ends were cut back, 1 base at V and 7 bases at J, with 17 bases in the middle. CDR3 length: 15 residues. Germline CDR1 KGHSH, CDR2 LQKENI.

This clone was seen only a few times. The chain has TRBV5-1 and TRBJ1-1; no clear D gene. CDR3 length: 14 residues. V lost 7 bases and J lost 0, with 13 bases in between. In germline, CDR1 is SGHRS, CDR2 YFSETQ. The CDR3, as DNA: TGCGCCAGCCGAGCTGGGCAGCTGAACACTGAAGCTTTCTTT. Protein sequence: CASRAGQLNTEAFF.

The genes are TRBV5-4 and TRBJ2-7, with 10 nucleotides matching TRBD1. The CDR3 spans 14 residues. Trimming removed 4 bases from V and 4 bases from J; junction bases left unmatched: 5. Per the germline V gene, CDR1 is SGHNT and CDR2 is YYREEE (reference sequence). The CDR3 loop is CASSGDRGSYEQYF. DNA of the CDR3: TGTGCCAGCAGCGGGGACAGGGGATCTTACGAGCAGTACTTC.

CDR3 region: CAIRSPSYNEQFF. CDR3 sequence (DNA): TGTGCCATACGGTCTCCCTCCTACAATGAGCAGTTCTTC. The genes are TRBV7-6 and TRBJ2-1; D unclear. Germline CDR1 reads SGHVS; CDR2 reads FNYEAQ. The ends were cut back, 10 bases at V and 0 bases at J, with 10 bases in the middle. This CDR3 region has 13 residues.

The chain couples TRBV6-1 to TRBJ2-1; a weak D match, TRBD1 (6 bases). Trimming shortened V by 7 bases and J by 8 bases, and 21 bases separated the two germline ends. The germline V gene encodes CDR1 MNHNS and CDR2 SASEGT. The CDR3 contains 15 residues. In DNA form, the CDR3 reads TGTGCCAGCACCTTCCAGGGGACGGACAGCGATGAGCAGTTCTTC. Translation gives CASTFQGTDSDEQFF.

This clone was recorded many times. The rearrangement links TRBV15 to TRBJ2-1; 7 bases match TRBD2. Germline V lookup: CDR1 LNHNV, CDR2 YYDKDF (reference sequence). The CDR3 is 13 residues long. The ends lost 3 bases at V and 7 bases at J; junction bases unmatched: 3. The CDR3 nucleotides read TGTGCCACCAGCAGCTTCGGGGGGAATGAGCAGTTCTTC. Translating it yields CATSSFGGNEQFF. Looking up the rest from reference TRBV15 and TRBJ2-1 gives the full variable domain: DAMVIQNPRYQVTQFGKPVTLSCSQTLNHNVMYWYQQKSSQAPKLLFHYYDKDFNNEADTPDNFQSRRPNTSFCFLDIRSPGLGDTAMYLCATSSFGGNEQFFGPGTRLTVL.

V usage is TRBV6-6 and J usage is TRBJ1-2, with TRBD1 as a possible D gene (6 bases). This CDR3 contains 13 residues. CDR1 MNHNY and CDR2 SVGAGI come from the germline V gene (reference sequence). V was trimmed by 7 bases and J by 7 bases, leaving 16 bases between them. CDR3: CASIYPGGLGYTF. For the CDR3, the DNA is TGTGCCAGCATCTATCCGGGGGGCCTTGGCTACACCTTC.

This chain links TRBV15 with TRBJ1-2; D remains unclear. The CDR3 contains 12 residues. From germline, CDR1 is LNHNV and CDR2 YYDKDF (reference sequence). Trimming stripped 5 bases from V and 7 bases from J, with 11 bases between. CDR3 sequence: CATSVEMGGYTF. DNA for the CDR3: TGTGCCACCAGCGTCGAGATGGGTGGCTACACCTTC.

This clone was observed a handful of times. The V and J genes are TRBV5-1 and TRBJ2-5, with 8 bases matching TRBD1. This CDR3 has 17 residues. Looked up from germline, CDR1 is SGHRS and CDR2 is YFSETQ. Trimming removed 3 bases from V and 5 bases from J; junction bases left unmatched: 15. The CDR3: CASSSPGTGDHLETQYF. CDR3 DNA: TGCGCCAGCAGCTCCCCTGGGACAGGCGACCACCTGGAGACCCAGTACTTC.

The V gene is TRBV4-1, the J gene TRBJ2-7, with no clear D. The CDR3 is made up of 16 amino acids. Germline CDR1 MGHRA, CDR2 YSYEKL. With 1 base removed from V and 0 bases from J, the gap between germline ends came to 13 bases. Written as DNA, the CDR3 is TGCGCCAGCAGCCAAGTAATAGGCCTTTTCTCCTACGAGCAGTACTTC. It translates to CASSQVIGLFSYEQYF.

The rearrangement links TRBV2 to TRBJ2-4; no definite D call. The germline gives CDR1 SNHLY, CDR2 FYNNEI. V lost 1 base to trimming and J lost 0 bases, with 7 bases between them. The CDR3 totals 15 residues. CDR3 protein: CASSEEELAKNIQYF. In nucleotides, the CDR3 is TGTGCCAGCAGTGAAGAGGAATTAGCCAAAAACATTCAGTACTTC.

The gene calls are TRBV4-3 and TRBJ1-3, with 9 bases identical to TRBD1. The CDR3 runs 15 residues. V was clipped by 0 bases and J by 4 bases; unmatched bases: 1. Germline CDR1 reads LGHNA; CDR2 reads YSLEER. The CDR3 protein is CASSQDGTGGNTIYF. Here the CDR3 DNA reads TGCGCCAGCAGCCAAGATGGGACAGGGGGAAACACCATATATTTT.

The gene calls are TRBV5-4 and TRBJ2-3, with D maybe TRBD1 (6 bases). V lost 4 bases and J 6 bases, leaving 15 bases between the germline ends. The CDR3 is 14 amino acids. In germline, CDR1 is SGHNT, CDR2 YYREEE (reference sequence). CDR3 nucleotides: TGTGCCAGCAGCCGACAGACAGGCCGGGATACGCAGTATTTT. It codes for CASSRQTGRDTQYF.